The 2 T cell receptor beta chains below all came from one sample that was sequenced in a study of T cells after yellow fever vaccination. TCRdb reprocessed the 5' RACE reads via MiXCR and lists one record per CDR3 protein. Of roughly 310,000 distinct CDR3 sequences listed, around 4% are singletons. The sample here was PBMCs, taken on the day of the yellow fever booster vaccination. The receptors stem from a man aged 18-30 years who received the YFV17D yellow fever vaccine.

This clonotype appeared a few times. The chain has TRBV6-5 and TRBJ1-6; possibly TRBD1 for D (6 bases). V was trimmed by 6 bases and J by 9 bases, leaving 18 bases between them. This CDR3 contains 15 residues. CDR1 and CDR2 from the germline V gene are MNHEY and SVGAGI. The DNA of the CDR3 is TGTGCCAGCAGGGACGGGGGGGCGGACCGTTCACCCCTCCACTTT. Its protein is CASRDGGADRSPLHF.

This clonotype was detected ten times or more. This chain joins TRBV5-6 and TRBJ1-2; 8 bases fit TRBD1. V trimming: 3 bases; J trimming: 2 bases; junction bases outside the gene matches: 3. The germline CDR1 and CDR2 sequences are SGHDT and YYEEEE. CDR3 size: 14 residues. The CDR3 sequence: CASSYNRGNYGYTF. In nucleotides, the CDR3 is TGTGCCAGCAGCTATAACAGGGGGAACTATGGCTACACCTTC. The entire variable domain, with the rest obtained from reference TRBV5-6 and TRBJ1-2, is as follows: DAGVTQSPTHLIKTRGQQVTLRCSPKSGHDTVSWYQQALGQGPQFIFQYYEEEERQRGNFPDRFSGHQFPNYSSELNVNALLLGDSALYLCASSYNRGNYGYTFGSGTRLTVV.